What follows are 28 T cell receptor beta chains derived from one specimen sequenced in a study of blood T cell repertoires in COVID-19. The assay was immunoSEQ multiplex PCR, and TCRdb's table has in-frame clones only and misses some. The sample has a few hundred thousand clones, 70% to 90% seen once; the top ten hold 6.5% to 8.5%. The source material was PBMCs or T cells enriched from blood (not recorded which). The receptor set was obtained from a woman aged 40 to 50 with acute COVID-19.

The V call is TRBV30, the J call TRBJ1-1; D remains unclear. With 2 bases removed from V and 1 base from J, the gap between germline ends came to 14 bases. The CDR3 length is 15 residues. Germline V lookup: CDR1 GTSNPN, CDR2 SVGIG (reference sequence). CDR3: CAWSRLAVGNTEAFF. CDR3 coding DNA: TGTGCCTGGAGTCGCCTCGCGGTGGGGAACACTGAAGCTTTCTTT.

This clone was recorded a few times. The CDR3 nucleotides read TGTGCCACCACCCCGCGAAGGAGCTCCTACAATGAGCAGTTCTTC. This gives the protein CATTPRRSSYNEQFF. The rearrangement uses TRBV19 and TRBJ2-1; unclear D gene. The germline gives CDR1 LNHDA, CDR2 SQIVND (reference sequence). The CDR3 contains 15 residues. Trimming removed 10 bases at V and 0 bases at J, with 16 bases between.

The chain joins TRBV19 to TRBJ1-5; 8 bases map to TRBD1. V was pared by 7 bases and J by 6 bases, with 5 bases of the junction left unmatched. This CDR3 contains 13 residues. CDR1 is LNHDA and CDR2 is SQIVND in the germline V gene (reference sequence). The CDR3: CASNRGGIQPQHF. The CDR3 nucleotides read TGTGCCAGTAACAGGGGGGGGATTCAGCCCCAGCATTTT.

A single count supports this clone. This chain joins TRBV18 and TRBJ1-5, with 9 bases fitting TRBD1. Looked up from germline, CDR1 is KGHSH and CDR2 is LQKENI. This CDR3 region has 14 residues. The junction had 2 bases not matched to a gene; V was cut back by 3 bases and J by 5 bases. The CDR3 loop is CASSPRQGDQPQHF. CDR3 coding DNA: TGTGCCAGCTCACCCCGACAGGGGGATCAGCCCCAGCATTTT.

The V call is TRBV11-2, the J call TRBJ2-1; D is undetermined. Germline V CDR1 and CDR2: SGHAT, FQNNGV. Trimming removed 3 bases from V and 0 bases from J, with 9 bases in between. The length of the CDR3 is 15 residues. CDR3 bases: TGTGCCAGCAGCTTGTATTCTAGCTCCTACAATGAGCAGTTCTTC. Protein: CASSLYSSSYNEQFF.

V gene TRBV2 combines with J gene TRBJ2-7; 8 nucleotides agree with TRBD2. The CDR3 contains 14 residues. The germline CDR1 and CDR2 sequences are SNHLY and FYNNEI. The junction had 5 bases not matched to a gene; V was cut back by 5 bases and J by 2 bases. The CDR3 DNA sequence: TGTGCCAGCAGTCCAGGACTAGCAACCTACGAGCAGTACTTC. Its translation: CASSPGLATYEQYF.

The CDR3 spells CASRASSYEQYF. CDR3 in DNA: TGTGCCAGCCGAGCCTCGTCCTACGAGCAGTACTTC. The rearrangement uses TRBV28 and TRBJ2-7; no clear D gene. The length of the CDR3 is 12 residues. Trimming removed 8 bases from V and 1 base from J, with 9 bases in between. Germline CDR1 and CDR2: MDHEN and SYDVKM.

The CDR3 loop reads CASSHHPRQGGESNQPQHF. The CDR3, as DNA: TGTGCCAGCAGCCACCACCCCAGGCAGGGTGGGGAAAGCAATCAGCCCCAGCATTTT. The chain employs TRBV11-2 and TRBJ1-5; tentatively, D is TRBD1 (5 bases). CDR3 length: 19 residues. The V end lost 5 bases, the J end lost 1 base, and 24 bases lay between the germline ends. The germline V gene has CDR1 SGHAT and CDR2 FQNNGV.

The chain employs TRBV7-8 and TRBJ2-2, with 13 bases identical to TRBD2. This CDR3 spans 17 amino acids. V shed 5 bases and J 6 bases; nucleotides not matched to a gene: 9. Germline CDR1 reads SGHVS; CDR2 reads FQNEAQ. This chain's CDR3 is CASSLRLAGGWAGELFF. CDR3 sequence (DNA): TGTGCCAGCAGCCTTCGACTAGCGGGAGGTTGGGCCGGGGAGCTGTTTTTT.

The chain couples TRBV6-2 or TRBV6-3 to TRBJ2-3, with 11 bases identical to TRBD2. Per germline, CDR1 MNHEY and CDR2 SVGEGT. With V trimmed by 0 bases and J by 2 bases, 4 bases remained unmatched. This CDR3 has 17 residues. This chain's CDR3 is CASSYSTSGDTTDTQYF. CDR3 nucleotide sequence: TGTGCCAGCAGTTACTCGACTAGCGGGGATACCACAGATACGCAGTATTTT.

The genes are TRBV2 and TRBJ1-2, with D tentatively TRBD1 (6 bases). V was trimmed by 6 bases and J by 12 bases, leaving 20 bases between them. The CDR3 contains 13 residues. Germline CDR1 and CDR2: SNHLY and FYNNEI. CDR3 in amino acids: CASRESEQGSNTF. CDR3 coding DNA: TGTGCCAGCAGGGAATCCGAACAGGGATCGAACACCTTC.

The rearrangement links TRBV7-9 to TRBJ1-1; D gene ambiguous. CDR1 SEHNR and CDR2 FQNEAQ come from the germline V gene (reference sequence). V lost 4 bases, J lost 0 bases, and 6 bases lay in between. The CDR3 runs to 13 residues. For the CDR3, the DNA is TGTGCCAGCAGCTCGGGTATGAACACTGAAGCTTTCTTT. Protein: CASSSGMNTEAFF.

The table lists this clone with a few counts. The chain couples TRBV19 to TRBJ2-1; the D gene is possibly TRBD2 (6 bases). The germline V gene has CDR1 LNHDA and CDR2 SQIVND (reference sequence). The CDR3 sequence is 14 residues long. V was cut by 8 bases and J by 6 bases, with 17 bases left in between. CDR3 region: CASSGTPPFNEQFF. The CDR3 bases are TGTGCCAGTTCCGGGACTCCCCCTTTCAATGAGCAGTTCTTC.

In its sample, this clone was seen many times. This CDR3 is also generated by other DNA sequences in the sample. The chain links TRBV5-4 to TRBJ2-7; tentatively, D is TRBD2 (7 bases). The CDR3 extends over 15 amino acids. V was clipped by 4 bases and J by 7 bases, with 21 bases between them. Germline values: CDR1 SGHNT, CDR2 YYREEE (reference sequence). CDR3 sequence (DNA): TGTGCCAGCAGCCCGGTGCGGGGTGGGAGGGGGGAGCAGTACTTC. This sequence encodes CASSPVRGGRGEQYF.

The chain employs TRBV7-8 and TRBJ2-2; D is unclear. The CDR3 is 16 residues long. Germline CDR1 reads SGHVS; CDR2 reads FQNEAQ. Trimming took off 3 bases at V and 6 bases at J, with 17 bases between the two ends. The CDR3: CASSFLGTTLPGELFF. DNA for the CDR3: TGTGCCAGCAGCTTCCTAGGAACTACGTTACCCGGGGAGCTGTTTTTT.

The gene calls are TRBV5-4 and TRBJ1-2, with 7 bases matching TRBD1. From germline, CDR1 is SGHNT and CDR2 YYREEE (reference sequence). J lost 4 bases, V lost 4 bases, and 10 bases had no gene match. This CDR3 is built from 15 residues. The CDR3 loop reads CASSPLRGEAYGYTF. Here the CDR3 DNA reads TGTGCCAGCAGCCCCCTCAGGGGGGAGGCCTATGGCTACACCTTC.

The genes are TRBV29-1 and TRBJ1-1, with 7 bases aligning to TRBD1. CDR3 size: 15 residues. The germline V gene has CDR1 SQVTM and CDR2 ANQGSEA. J lost 1 base, V lost 3 bases, and 8 bases had no gene match. CDR3 region: CSVESGAGGNTEAFF. CDR3 in DNA: TGCAGCGTTGAGTCGGGGGCAGGGGGGAACACTGAAGCTTTCTTT.

The chain joins TRBV30 to TRBJ1-3, with D unresolved. The CDR3 length is 16 residues. Trimming left V 1 base short and J 0 bases short, with 13 bases between. Per the germline V gene, CDR1 is GTSNPN and CDR2 is SVGIG (reference sequence). In nucleotides, the CDR3 is TGTGCCTGGAGTGACCCCCTACAGCTCTCTGGAAACACCATATATTTT. Translation: CAWSDPLQLSGNTIYF.

This clone has just one count. The chain couples TRBV28 to TRBJ1-2, with a weak D call TRBD1 (6 bases). Germline assignment: CDR1 MDHEN and CDR2 SYDVKM. V was clipped by 6 bases and J by 2 bases, with 10 bases between them. The CDR3 totals 13 residues. In DNA form, the CDR3 reads TGTGCCAGCAGGGTGACAGGAAACTATGGCTACACCTTC. This gives the protein CASRVTGNYGYTF.

The chain uses TRBV6-1 and TRBJ1-5; D might be TRBD1 (6 bases). The CDR3 has 17 amino acids. Germline V gene sequence: CDR1 MNHNS, CDR2 SASEGT. V lost 3 bases, J lost 0 bases, and 15 bases lay in between. In DNA, the CDR3 is TGTGCCAGCAGTGACACAGGGTTGTCCTTTAGCAATCAGCCCCAGCATTTT. This codes for CASSDTGLSFSNQPQHF.

V usage is TRBV6-1 and J usage is TRBJ1-2; no clear D. Looked up from germline, CDR1 is MNHNS and CDR2 is SASEGT. The germline V and J ends were trimmed by 1 base and 12 bases, with 9 bases remaining between them. CDR3 size: 11 residues. CDR3 sequence reads: CASSEVGGHTF. The CDR3 nucleotides are TGTGCCAGCAGTGAAGTAGGAGGCCACACCTTC.

The rearrangement links TRBV11-2 to TRBJ1-2, with 9 bases fitting TRBD1. V lost 5 bases and J lost 4; bases outside the gene matches: 5. Germline V CDR1 and CDR2: SGHAT, FQNNGV. This CDR3 has 14 amino acids. Here the CDR3 reads CASSPGTGPYGYTF. CDR3 sequence (DNA): TGTGCCAGCAGCCCGGGGACAGGGCCCTATGGCTACACCTTC.

This clone was recorded once. The chain carries TRBV11-2 and TRBJ2-7; the match to TRBD2 covers 10 bases. V lost 5 bases to trimming and J lost 0 bases; unmatched junction nucleotides: 4. The CDR3 contains 15 residues. The germline gives CDR1 SGHAT, CDR2 FQNNGV. The CDR3 DNA sequence: TGTGCCAGCAGCCCTCTAGCGGGGGCCTCCTACGAGCAGTACTTC. It codes for CASSPLAGASYEQYF. Drawing the rest from reference TRBV11-2 and TRBJ2-7, the complete variable domain is EAGVAQSPRYKIIEKRQSVAFWCNPISGHATLYWYQQILGQGPKLLIQFQNNGVVDDSQLPKDRFSAERLKGVDSTLKIQPAKLEDSAVYLCASSPLAGASYEQYFGPGTRLTVT.

With regard to this clone: This CDR3 is also generated by other DNA sequences in the sample. This CDR3 reads CASSGTSGAYNEQFF. The CDR3 nucleotides read TGTGCCAGCAGCGGGACTAGCGGGGCCTACAATGAGCAGTTCTTC. The chain recombines TRBV27 with TRBJ2-1; the match to TRBD2 covers 13 bases. V lost 6 bases and J lost 2; bases outside the gene matches: 1. CDR1 and CDR2 (germline): MNHEY, SMNVEV (reference sequence). The CDR3 is 15 amino acids.

V gene TRBV27 combines with J gene TRBJ2-5, with D perhaps matching TRBD2 (7 bases). The CDR3 loop spans 16 amino acids. The V gene's germline CDR1 is MNHEY and CDR2 SMNVEV (reference sequence). Trimming pared 7 bases from V and 5 bases from J, leaving 23 bases between. The CDR3: CASTRAGDTSGETQYF. Here the CDR3 DNA reads TGTGCCAGCACCCGGGCGGGGGACACCTCGGGGGAGACCCAGTACTTC.

This chain links TRBV19 with TRBJ2-7; a possible D gene is TRBD2 (6 bases). This CDR3 spans 13 amino acids. The V gene's germline CDR1 is LNHDA and CDR2 SQIVND (reference sequence). The ends were cut back, 3 bases at V and 2 bases at J, with 8 bases in the middle. CDR3 DNA: TGTGCCAGTAGTATCGAGCGGGCCTACGAGCAGTACTTC. Its protein is CASSIERAYEQYF.

The chain couples TRBV11-2 to TRBJ1-2, with 8 bases that match TRBD1. Trimming removed 0 bases from V and 6 bases from J; junction bases left unmatched: 6. From germline, CDR1 is SGHAT and CDR2 FQNNGV. The CDR3 is 15 amino acids. CDR3 bases: TGTGCCAGCAGCTTAGAACCCGACAGGGGTAATGGCTACACCTTC. Protein: CASSLEPDRGNGYTF.

J is TRBJ1-4 and V is TRBV29-1; TRBD1 matches at 10 bases. Germline loops: CDR1 SQVTM, CDR2 ANQGSEA. This CDR3 is built from 15 residues. The ends lost 4 bases at V and 12 bases at J; junction bases unmatched: 14. The CDR3 loop reads CSVVIQGQGRRELFF. DNA for the CDR3: TGCAGCGTTGTGATACAGGGACAGGGGCGTCGGGAACTGTTTTTT.